Following are 9 T cell receptor beta chains from one sample sequenced in a study of T-cell memory formation after mild COVID-19. TCRdb fed the 5' RACE reads into MiXCR, producing one record per CDR3 protein. Of 200,000 to 250,000 distinct CDR3 sequences detected, approximately 10% appear once; the ten largest clones hold around 3.3%. Sequenced: PBMCs or a T cell subset sorted from them (not recorded which). The receptors originated from a man aged 18-30 years who had mild COVID-19 (a few samples of this study predate the infection). Cell type and time point are not known.

In this sample, this clonotype turned up a few times. The chain joins TRBV20-1 to TRBJ1-3; D is perhaps TRBD1 (5 bases). This CDR3 has 14 residues. Germline V gene lookup returns CDR1 DFQATT and CDR2 SNEGSKA (reference sequence). V was trimmed by 5 bases and J by 4 bases, leaving 15 bases between them. CDR3 amino acids: CSAYPAGSGNTIYF. Here the CDR3 DNA reads TGCAGTGCTTACCCCGCAGGGTCGGGAAACACCATATATTTT.

This chain connects TRBV7-2 to TRBJ1-5; no clear D. V lost 5 bases, J lost 5 bases, and 22 bases lay in between. Germline-derived CDR1 and CDR2 are SGHTA and FQGNSA. The CDR3 length is 17 residues. The CDR3 protein is CASSPTPLAAYYQPQHF. The CDR3 bases are TGTGCCAGCAGCCCCACCCCCTTGGCAGCATACTATCAGCCCCAGCATTTT.

This clonotype was counted a few times. J is TRBJ1-2 and V is TRBV19; D may be TRBD1 (6 bases). V lost 3 bases and J 4 bases, leaving 12 bases between the germline ends. CDR1 is LNHDA, CDR2 SQIVND, per germline (reference sequence). This CDR3 region has 14 residues. CDR3 amino acids: CASSIPMGAYGYTF. CDR3 nucleotides: TGTGCCAGTAGTATTCCGATGGGGGCCTATGGCTACACCTTC. The variable domain in full, with the rest retrieved from reference TRBV19 and TRBJ1-2, is DGGITQSPKYLFRKEGQNVTLSCEQNLNHDAMYWYRQDPGQGLRLIYYSQIVNDFQKGDIAEGYSVSREKKESFPLTVTSAQKNPTAFYLCASSIPMGAYGYTFGSGTRLTVV.

The chain combines TRBV12-3 or TRBV12-4 with TRBJ2-5; no firm D call. This CDR3 comprises 13 residues. V was cut by 9 bases and J by 0 bases, with 11 bases left in between. The CDR3: CARGTWDQETQYF. CDR3 sequence (DNA): TGTGCCAGGGGCACCTGGGACCAAGAGACCCAGTACTTC.

This chain uses TRBV7-2 with TRBJ1-6, with D unresolved. Germline V CDR1 and CDR2: SGHTA, FQGNSA. V was cut by 2 bases and J by 7 bases, with 9 bases left in between. There are 14 residues in the CDR3. CDR3 protein: CASSLKTQNSPLHF. CDR3 bases: TGTGCCAGCAGCTTAAAGACTCAAAATTCACCCCTCCACTTT.

This sequence joins TRBV18 and TRBJ1-2; 9 bases align to TRBD1. The CDR3 runs 15 residues. Germline V gene sequence: CDR1 KGHSH, CDR2 LQKENI. Trimming took 5 bases from V and 4 from J; bases not matched to a gene: 8. Here the CDR3 reads CASSGDRGNPYGYTF. CDR3 DNA: TGTGCCAGCTCAGGAGACAGGGGGAACCCCTATGGCTACACCTTC.

This chain joins TRBV6-6 and TRBJ2-2; D is possibly TRBD2 (6 bases). Germline V CDR1 and CDR2: MNHNY, SVGAGI (reference sequence). Trimming took off 0 bases at V and 1 base at J, with 12 bases between the two ends. The CDR3 sequence is 17 residues long. The CDR3 sequence is CASSYSTGTGNTGELFF. The DNA for the CDR3 is TGTGCCAGCAGTTACTCGACCGGGACTGGGAACACCGGGGAGCTGTTTTTT.

This clonotype turned up a few times. V and J are TRBV7-2 and TRBJ2-3, with no clear D. Looked up from germline, CDR1 is SGHTA and CDR2 is FQGNSA. V was clipped by 7 bases and J by 4 bases, with 18 bases between them. The CDR3 runs to 15 residues. The CDR3 sequence: CASTVRPVSSDTQYF. The CDR3 DNA is TGTGCCAGCACCGTGAGGCCAGTATCATCAGATACGCAGTATTTT.

The chain carries TRBV7-2 and TRBJ1-6; D is possibly TRBD1 (5 bases). The length of the CDR3 is 15 residues. V was trimmed by 0 bases and J by 8 bases, leaving 11 bases between them. Germline lookup yields CDR1 SGHTA and CDR2 FQGNSA. DNA for the CDR3: TGTGCCAGCAGCTTAGCTGGCGCCAGGGATTCACCCCTCCACTTT. This gives the protein CASSLAGARDSPLHF.